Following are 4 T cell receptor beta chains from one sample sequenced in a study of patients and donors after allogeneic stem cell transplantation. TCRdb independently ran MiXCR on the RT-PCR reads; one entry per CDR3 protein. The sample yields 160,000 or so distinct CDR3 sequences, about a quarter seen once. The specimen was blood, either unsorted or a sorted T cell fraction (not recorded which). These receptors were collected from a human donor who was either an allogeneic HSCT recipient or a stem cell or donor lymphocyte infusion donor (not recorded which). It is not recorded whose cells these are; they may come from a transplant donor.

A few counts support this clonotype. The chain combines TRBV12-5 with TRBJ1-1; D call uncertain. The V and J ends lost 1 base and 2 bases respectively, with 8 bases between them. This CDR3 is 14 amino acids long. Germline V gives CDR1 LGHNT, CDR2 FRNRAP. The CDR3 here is CASGLGASNTEAFF. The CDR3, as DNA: TGTGCTAGTGGTTTGGGGGCATCCAACACTGAAGCTTTCTTT.

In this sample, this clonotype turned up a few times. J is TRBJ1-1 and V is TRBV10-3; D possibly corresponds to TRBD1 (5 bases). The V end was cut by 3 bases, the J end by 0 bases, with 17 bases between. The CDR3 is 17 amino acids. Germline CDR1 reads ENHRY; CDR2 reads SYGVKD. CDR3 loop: CAISETEAGTVNTEAFF. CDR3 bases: TGTGCCATCAGTGAAACTGAAGCTGGGACGGTGAACACTGAAGCTTTCTTT.

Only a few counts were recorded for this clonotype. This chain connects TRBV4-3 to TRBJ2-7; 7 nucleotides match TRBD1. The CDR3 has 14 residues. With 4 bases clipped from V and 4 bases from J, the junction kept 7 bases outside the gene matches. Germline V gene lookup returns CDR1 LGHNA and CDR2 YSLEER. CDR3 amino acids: CASSLGTDLYEQYF. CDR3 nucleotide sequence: TGCGCCAGCAGCCTGGGGACAGACTTGTACGAGCAGTACTTC.

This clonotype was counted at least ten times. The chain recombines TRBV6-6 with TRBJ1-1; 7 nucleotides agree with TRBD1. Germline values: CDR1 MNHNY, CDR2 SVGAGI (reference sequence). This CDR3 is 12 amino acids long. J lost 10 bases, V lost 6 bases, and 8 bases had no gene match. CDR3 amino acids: CASRYRGSAAFF. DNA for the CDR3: TGTGCCAGCAGATACAGGGGAAGCGCAGCTTTCTTT.